This T cell receptor (beta chain) was documented in a study of blood T cell repertoires in COVID-19. As for the study in general: Italy, Spain and the United States were the sources of the convalescent and acute COVID-19 samples.

This clone was picked up one time. Sequenced by immunoSEQ multiplex PCR; TCRdb stores in-frame clones only, minus some. This repertoire shows over 250,000 clones, 88% found once; its top ten account for approximately 3%. Cohorts were based on clinical histories the participants reported. Before being deemed recovered, Cohort 3 donors had two negative PCRs, clearance, or symptom resolution. Germline values: CDR1 ENHRY, CDR2 SYGVKD. Trimming took off 11 bases at V and 7 bases at J, with 21 bases between the two ends. The CDR3 sequence is 15 residues long. The sample taken for sequencing was PBMCs or T cells enriched from blood (not recorded which). This receptor was obtained from a woman between 50 and 59 years old who had recovered from COVID-19. This sequence joins TRBV10-3 and TRBJ1-6; maybe TRBD1 (6 bases). CDR3 coding DNA: TGTGCCTCTCTTGGGGGGGCAGGGGAGAATTCACCCCTCCACTTT. Translated, it gives CASLGGAGENSPLHF.